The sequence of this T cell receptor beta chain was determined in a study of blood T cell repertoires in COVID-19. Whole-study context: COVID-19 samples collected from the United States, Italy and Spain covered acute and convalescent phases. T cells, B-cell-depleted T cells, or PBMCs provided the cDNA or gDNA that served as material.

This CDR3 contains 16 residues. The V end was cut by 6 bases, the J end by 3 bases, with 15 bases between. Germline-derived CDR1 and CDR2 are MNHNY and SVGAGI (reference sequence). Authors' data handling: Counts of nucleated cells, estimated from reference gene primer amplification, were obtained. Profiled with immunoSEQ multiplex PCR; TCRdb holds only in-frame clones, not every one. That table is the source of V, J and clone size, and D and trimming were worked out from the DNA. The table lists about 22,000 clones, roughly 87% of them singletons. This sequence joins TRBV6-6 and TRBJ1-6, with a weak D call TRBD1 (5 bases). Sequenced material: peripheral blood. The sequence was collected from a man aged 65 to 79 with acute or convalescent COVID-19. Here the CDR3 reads CASSFTGNLYNSPLHF. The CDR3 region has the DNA TGTGCCAGCAGCTTCACAGGCAACCTCTATAATTCACCCCTCCACTTT.